The 4 T cell receptor beta chains below all came from one sample that was sequenced in a study of post-analysis software for immune sequencing data. General study results and limits: Patients showed TRBV5-6, TRBV5-1 and TRBV20-1 among about five TRBV segments more frequent than in controls.

These receptors' antigens are unknown. Unique molecular identifiers were carried by the TCR beta cDNA libraries. TCRdb called the PCR reads again in MiXCR, with one record for every CDR3 protein. The sample lists roughly 670,000 distinct CDR3 sequences; approximately 60% were seen once. Sequencing was performed on blood. The receptors stem from a girl aged 2 to 10 with multiple sclerosis.

Only a few counts were recorded for this clonotype. The rearrangement joins TRBV5-1 to TRBJ2-7; 8 bases agree with TRBD1. CDR3 length: 14 residues. Unmatched junction bases numbered 6, after V lost 2 bases and J lost 5 bases. The germline V gene has CDR1 SGHRS and CDR2 YFSETQ. CDR3 sequence: CASSFRTGTNEQYF. CDR3 in DNA: TGCGCCAGCAGCTTCAGGACAGGGACCAACGAGCAGTACTTC.

V is TRBV4-1 and J is TRBJ2-5; tentative D call: TRBD1 (6 bases). CDR1 MGHRA and CDR2 YSYEKL come from the germline V gene. The CDR3 totals 12 residues. V shed 0 bases and J shed 9 bases, with 8 bases lying between them. In DNA form, the CDR3 reads TGCGCCAGCAGCCAAGAACAGGGCCCCCAGTACTTC. Translated: CASSQEQGPQYF.

This clonotype was detected a few times. V is TRBV12-3 or TRBV12-4 and J is TRBJ2-5, with no clear D. The V and J ends lost 5 bases and 0 bases respectively, with 10 bases between them. CDR3 size: 14 residues. The CDR3 spells CASSPMLYQETQYF. As DNA, the CDR3 is TGTGCCAGCAGTCCCATGTTGTACCAAGAGACCCAGTACTTC.

The V and J genes are TRBV29-1 and TRBJ1-1; tentative D call: TRBD1 (6 bases). The CDR3 length is 12 residues. V shed 8 bases and J shed 4 bases, with 14 bases lying between them. Germline CDR1 SQVTM, CDR2 ANQGSEA. CDR3 sequence: CSSEGGRTEAFF. The CDR3 DNA reads as TGCAGCTCCGAGGGGGGACGCACTGAAGCTTTCTTT.